A single sample is the source of the 26 T cell receptor beta chains below, sequenced in a study of blood T cell repertoires in COVID-19. Data came from immunoSEQ multiplex PCR; TCRdb stores just in-frame clones and leaves some out. The data contain about 200,000 clones, around four fifths of them seen just once; the ten biggest clones take up approximately 8%. Specimen: peripheral blood. The receptors come from a woman between 45 and 65 years old with active or convalescent COVID-19.

V usage is TRBV10-3 and J usage is TRBJ2-3; D not certain. V lost 4 bases and J 0 bases, leaving 14 bases between the germline ends. Per the germline V gene, CDR1 is ENHRY and CDR2 is SYGVKD. This CDR3 comprises 16 residues. The CDR3 DNA reads as TGTGCCATCAGTGTCAACATGCCGCCTAGCACAGATACGCAGTATTTT. Translation: CAISVNMPPSTDTQYF.

The rearrangement uses TRBV5-1 and TRBJ2-2; 8 bases fit TRBD1. Per germline, CDR1 SGHRS and CDR2 YFSETQ. There are 15 residues in the CDR3. V lost 5 bases and J lost 5; bases outside the gene matches: 8. The CDR3 sequence is CASSTRTGFTGELFF. CDR3 nucleotides: TGCGCCAGCAGTACTCGGACAGGGTTTACCGGGGAGCTGTTTTTT.

The J gene is TRBJ2-7, the V gene TRBV6-6; tentative D call: TRBD1 (5 bases). This CDR3 comprises 15 residues. CDR1 is MNHNY and CDR2 is SVGAGI in the germline V gene (reference sequence). V lost 2 bases and J 2 bases, leaving 13 bases between the germline ends. This CDR3 reads CASSYIQAHTYEQYF. In nucleotides, the CDR3 is TGTGCCAGCAGTTACATACAGGCCCACACCTACGAGCAGTACTTC.

This chain uses TRBV27 with TRBJ2-7; 9 positions agree with TRBD1. CDR1 MNHEY and CDR2 SMNVEV come from the germline V gene (reference sequence). The CDR3 is made up of 15 amino acids. The J segment lost 5 bases and the V segment lost 6 bases, leaving 11 bases of the junction unmatched. CDR3 DNA sequence: TGTGCCAGCAGATATCAGGGACAGGGTTCTAACGAGCAGTACTTC. It yields the protein CASRYQGQGSNEQYF.

The V and J genes are TRBV6-5 and TRBJ2-1; TRBD1 is a possible D gene (6 bases). Trimming took off 5 bases at V and 3 bases at J, with 8 bases between the two ends. There are 13 residues in the CDR3. Germline V lookup: CDR1 MNHEY, CDR2 SVGAGI. The CDR3 coding sequence is TGTGCCAGCAGTACAGGGAACTACAATGAGCAGTTCTTC. Encoded protein: CASSTGNYNEQFF.

This chain uses TRBV5-1 with TRBJ1-1; TRBD1 is a possible D gene (6 bases). Per germline, CDR1 SGHRS and CDR2 YFSETQ. The length of the CDR3 is 15 residues. Trimming removed 4 bases at V and 1 base at J, with 14 bases between. For the CDR3, the DNA is TGCGCCAGCAGCGTCTCACCGGGACAGAACACTGAAGCTTTCTTT. As protein: CASSVSPGQNTEAFF. The variable domain in full, with the rest retrieved from reference TRBV5-1 and TRBJ1-1, is KAGVTQTPRYLIKTRGQQVTLSCSPISGHRSVSWYQQTPGQGLQFLFEYFSETQRNKGNFPGRFSGRQFSNSRSEMNVSTLELGDSALYLCASSVSPGQNTEAFFGQGTRLTVV.

The genes are TRBV2 and TRBJ2-3; a possible D gene is TRBD2 (6 bases). V lost 2 bases and J 4 bases, leaving 16 bases between the germline ends. Germline V gene data show CDR1 as SNHLY and CDR2 as FYNNEI. The CDR3 spans 16 residues. DNA for the CDR3: TGTGCCAGCAGTGAATCTTGGCAGGGAGGCGCAGATACGCAGTATTTT. Its protein is CASSESWQGGADTQYF.

This sequence joins TRBV27 and TRBJ1-1; maybe TRBD1 (6 bases). Germline CDR1 MNHEY, CDR2 SMNVEV (reference sequence). The CDR3 has 13 residues. Trimming removed 5 bases at V and 5 bases at J, with 12 bases between. In DNA form, the CDR3 reads TGTGCCAGCAGTCACAGGGAGGGGACTGAAGCTTTCTTT. It specifies CASSHREGTEAFF.

The chain has TRBV28 and TRBJ1-6; D call uncertain. In germline, CDR1 is MDHEN, CDR2 SYDVKM. This CDR3 comprises 14 residues. Trimming pared 3 bases from V and 5 bases from J, leaving 8 bases between. CDR3 amino acids: CASSFGRNNSPLHF. The CDR3, as DNA: TGTGCCAGCAGTTTTGGCAGGAATAATTCACCCCTCCACTTT.

The chain combines TRBV28 with TRBJ1-5; 10 bases are a match to TRBD1. V lost 3 bases, J lost 4 bases, and 3 bases stayed unmatched. The CDR3 is 15 residues long. CDR1 is MDHEN, CDR2 SYDVKM, per germline. The CDR3 spells CASSFGTGVNQPQHF. CDR3 sequence (DNA): TGTGCCAGCAGTTTCGGGACAGGGGTGAATCAGCCCCAGCATTTT. The variable domain in full, completed from reference TRBV28 and TRBJ1-5, reads DVKVTQSSRYLVKRTGEKVFLECVQDMDHENMFWYRQDPGLGLRLIYFSYDVKMKEKGDIPEGYSVSREKKERFSLILESASTNQTSMYLCASSFGTGVNQPQHFGDGTRLSIL.

The chain carries TRBV13 and TRBJ2-3, with TRBD1 identical over 11 bases. With 5 bases clipped from V and 6 bases from J, the junction kept 10 bases outside the gene matches. There are 16 residues in the CDR3. Germline-derived CDR1 and CDR2 are PRHDT and FYEKMQ (reference sequence). In DNA, the CDR3 is TGTGCCAGCAGCGCACGGGACAGGGGGAATGTGGATACGCAGTATTTT. Encoded protein: CASSARDRGNVDTQYF.

The J gene is TRBJ1-5, the V gene TRBV5-1; D gene ambiguous. Germline V gene sequence: CDR1 SGHRS, CDR2 YFSETQ. The CDR3 runs 15 residues. The ends were cut back, 1 base at V and 4 bases at J, with 12 bases in the middle. The CDR3 DNA reads as TGCGCCAGCAGCTTGTTGCCGTCGCTAAATCAGCCCCAGCATTTT. Amino acid sequence: CASSLLPSLNQPQHF.

This clone was detected a few times. This chain connects TRBV27 to TRBJ2-7; 10 bases map to TRBD2. The trim removed 6 bases at V and 3 bases at J, leaving 8 bases unmatched. The CDR3 extends over 15 amino acids. Germline V gives CDR1 MNHEY, CDR2 SMNVEV (reference sequence). The CDR3 DNA sequence: TGTGCCAGCAGGGGGAGAGCGGGAGGGTTCTACGAGCAGTACTTC. Its translation is CASRGRAGGFYEQYF.

This clone has a single count. The chain uses TRBV7-7 and TRBJ2-5; 8 positions match TRBD1. With 4 bases clipped from V and 4 bases from J, the junction kept 8 bases outside the gene matches. CDR1 is SSHAT, CDR2 FNYEAQ, per germline (reference sequence). The CDR3 totals 15 residues. This CDR3 reads CASSSLGQVGETQYF. The CDR3 nucleotides are TGTGCCAGCAGCTCCCTGGGACAGGTGGGAGAGACCCAGTACTTC. Using reference TRBV7-7 and TRBJ2-5 for the parts outside the CDR3, the full variable domain is GAGVSQSPRYKVTKRGQDVTLRCDPISSHATLYWYQQALGQGPEFLTYFNYEAQPDKSGLPSDRFSAERPEGSISTLTIQRTEQRDSAMYRCASSSLGQVGETQYFGPGTRLLVL.

The rearrangement links TRBV7-9 to TRBJ1-2; TRBD1 agrees at 7 bases. Germline CDR1 is SEHNR and CDR2 is FQNEAQ (reference sequence). The V gene end was trimmed by 5 bases and the J gene end by 6 bases; junction bases not matched to a gene: 9. The CDR3 spans 14 residues. As DNA, the CDR3 is TGTGCCAGCAGCCCCCACCTGACAGGGAATGGCTACACCTTC. Encoded protein: CASSPHLTGNGYTF.

This chain connects TRBV6-1 to TRBJ1-6, with D unresolved. CDR1 is MNHNS, CDR2 SASEGT, per germline. The CDR3 length is 15 residues. V was pared by 1 base and J by 7 bases, with 11 bases between. CDR3 sequence: CASSEVSGKNSPLHF. The CDR3, as DNA: TGTGCCAGCAGTGAAGTCTCGGGAAAGAATTCACCCCTCCACTTT.

J is TRBJ2-3 and V is TRBV15; TRBD2 matches 10 bases. The junction had 12 bases not matched to a gene; V was cut back by 9 bases and J by 6 bases. This CDR3 spans 15 amino acids. From germline, CDR1 is LNHNV and CDR2 YYDKDF (reference sequence). CDR3 DNA sequence: TGTGCCACAACGTCTCTAGCGGGAGAGAGGGATACGCAGTATTTT. This gives the protein CATTSLAGERDTQYF.

This clone showed up just once. This chain uses TRBV28 with TRBJ1-2; D remains ambiguous. Trimming shortened V by 9 bases and J by 0 bases, and 8 bases separated the two germline ends. CDR3 length: 12 amino acids. CDR1 and CDR2 (germline): MDHEN, SYDVKM. The CDR3 loop reads CASSMSNYGYTF. The DNA for the CDR3 is TGTGCCAGTTCCATGTCTAACTATGGCTACACCTTC.

The chain uses TRBV5-6 and TRBJ1-2; unclear D gene. The ends were cut back, 0 bases at V and 3 bases at J, with 6 bases in the middle. Germline CDR1 and CDR2: SGHDT and YYEEEE. This CDR3 is 13 amino acids long. DNA of the CDR3: TGTGCCAGCAGCTTGGCCGACTACTATGGCTACACCTTC. It translates to CASSLADYYGYTF.

There are many counts of this clone. J is TRBJ2-1 and V is TRBV5-4; D remains ambiguous. The CDR3 spans 15 residues. Germline CDR1 and CDR2: SGHNT and YYREEE (reference sequence). V lost 0 bases and J 0 bases, leaving 7 bases between the germline ends. CDR3 DNA sequence: TGTGCCAGCAGCTTGGAACAGAGCTCCTACAATGAGCAGTTCTTC. Translating it yields CASSLEQSSYNEQFF. Combining the CDR3 with reference TRBV5-4 and TRBJ2-1 gives the whole variable domain ETGVTQSPTHLIKTRGQQVTLRCSSQSGHNTVSWYQQALGQGPQFIFQYYREEENGRGNFPPRFSGLQFPNYSSELNVNALELDDSALYLCASSLEQSSYNEQFFGPGTRLTVL.

This clone was seen a handful of times. The V gene is TRBV9, the J gene TRBJ2-1, with D possibly being TRBD2 (5 bases). With 3 bases removed from V and 0 bases from J, the gap between germline ends came to 10 bases. CDR3 size: 15 residues. Per germline, CDR1 SGDLS and CDR2 YYNGEE. The CDR3 DNA follows: TGTGCCAGCAGCGCCGGAGGTAACTCCTACAATGAGCAGTTCTTC. The encoded protein is CASSAGGNSYNEQFF. Full variable domain (missing parts from reference TRBV9 and TRBJ2-1): DSGVTQTPKHLITATGQRVTLRCSPRSGDLSVYWYQQSLDQGLQFLIQYYNGEERAKGNILERFSAQQFPDLHSELNLSSLELGDSALYFCASSAGGNSYNEQFFGPGTRLTVL.

The V and J genes are TRBV18 and TRBJ2-5; TRBD2 matches at 8 bases. Germline values: CDR1 KGHSH, CDR2 LQKENI. CDR3 length: 15 residues. V was clipped by 1 base and J by 1 base; unmatched bases: 2. This chain's CDR3 is CASSPLAGLQETQYF. CDR3 nucleotides: TGTGCCAGCTCACCACTAGCGGGGCTCCAAGAGACCCAGTACTTC.

The gene calls are TRBV20-1 and TRBJ1-1, with 7 bases aligning to TRBD1. The CDR3 extends over 13 amino acids. Germline lookup yields CDR1 DFQATT and CDR2 SNEGSKA (reference sequence). The V gene end was trimmed by 3 bases and the J gene end by 2 bases; junction bases not matched to a gene: 3. The CDR3 DNA follows: TGCAGTGCTAGTGACAGGGTCAACACTGAAGCTTTCTTT. It codes for CSASDRVNTEAFF.

This sequence joins TRBV29-1 and TRBJ2-7; D is perhaps TRBD2 (7 bases). V lost 0 bases and J 0 bases, leaving 12 bases between the germline ends. The germline CDR1 and CDR2 sequences are SQVTM and ANQGSEA. The CDR3 spans 15 residues. CDR3: CSVEERGGASYEQYF. In DNA, the CDR3 is TGCAGCGTTGAAGAAAGAGGGGGGGCCTCCTACGAGCAGTACTTC.

The chain couples TRBV5-6 to TRBJ1-2, with 9 bases fitting TRBD1. J was trimmed by 3 bases and V by 1 base; bases with no gene match: 7. The CDR3 extends over 16 amino acids. CDR1 and CDR2 from the germline V gene are SGHDT and YYEEEE. The CDR3 DNA reads as TGTGCCAGCAGCTTGAACATGGGACAGGGCGACTATGGCTACACCTTC. Protein sequence: CASSLNMGQGDYGYTF. Filled out from reference TRBV5-6 and TRBJ1-2, the complete variable domain reads DAGVTQSPTHLIKTRGQQVTLRCSPKSGHDTVSWYQQALGQGPQFIFQYYEEEERQRGNFPDRFSGHQFPNYSSELNVNALLLGDSALYLCASSLNMGQGDYGYTFGSGTRLTVV.

The chain carries TRBV15 and TRBJ2-2, with TRBD1 identical over 8 bases. Germline lookup yields CDR1 LNHNV and CDR2 YYDKDF (reference sequence). J gave up 5 bases and V 3 bases, and 5 bases lay outside the gene matches. This CDR3 has 15 amino acids. This chain's CDR3 is CATSRQQGVTGELFF. CDR3 coding DNA: TGTGCCACCAGCAGGCAACAGGGGGTTACCGGGGAGCTGTTTTTT.